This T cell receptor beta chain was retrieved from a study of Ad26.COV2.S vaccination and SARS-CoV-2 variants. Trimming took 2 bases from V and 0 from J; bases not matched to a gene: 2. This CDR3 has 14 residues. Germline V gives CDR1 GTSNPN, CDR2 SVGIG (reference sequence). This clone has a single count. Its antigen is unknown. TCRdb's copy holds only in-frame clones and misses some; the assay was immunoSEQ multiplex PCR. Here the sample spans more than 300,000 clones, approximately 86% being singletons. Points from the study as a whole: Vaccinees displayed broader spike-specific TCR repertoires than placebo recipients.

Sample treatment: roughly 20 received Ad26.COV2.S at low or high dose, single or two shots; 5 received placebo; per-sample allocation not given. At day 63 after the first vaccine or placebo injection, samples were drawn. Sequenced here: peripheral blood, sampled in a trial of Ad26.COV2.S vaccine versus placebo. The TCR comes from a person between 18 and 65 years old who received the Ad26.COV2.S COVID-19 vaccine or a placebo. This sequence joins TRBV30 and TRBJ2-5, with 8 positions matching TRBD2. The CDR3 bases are TGTGCCTGGAGTCGCGGGGGGTACCAAGAGACCCAGTACTTC. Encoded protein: CAWSRGGYQETQYF. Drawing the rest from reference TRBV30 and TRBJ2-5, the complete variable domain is SQTIHQWPATLVQPVGSPLSLECTVEGTSNPNLYWYRQAAGRGLQLLFYSVGIGQISSEVPQNLSASRPQDRQFILSSKKLLLSDSGFYLCAWSRGGYQETQYFGPGTRLLVL.